The following is a T cell receptor beta chain sequence with its context. Its specificity is unknown. This entry comes from a study of beta chain features in type 1 diabetes. What was sequenced were expressed TCRB transcripts, since all of the isolated RNA had been reverse transcribed. Some 4 million reads on average were seen across naive, central memory and regulatory T cell samples. TCRdb keeps only in-frame clones here, not all; method: immunoSEQ multiplex PCR. The sample includes about 320,000 clones, around 15% of them seen just once. The CDR3 loop spans 16 amino acids. CDR1 MNHEY and CDR2 SMNVEV come from the germline V gene (reference sequence). Between the trimmed V and J ends, which lost 6 bases and 0 bases, there was a span of 16 bases. Study conclusions and caveats: It was among patients, rather than healthy donors, that naive, central memory and Treg TCRB repertoires appeared more similar. In type 1 diabetes patients, VDJ junctions had fewer insertions; deletions at these junctions were more frequent. All four CD4+ subsets of Type 1 diabetes patients contained TCRB CDR3s that were moderately but significantly shorter.

What was sequenced was central memory CD4+ T cells from blood. This receptor was taken from a man younger than 40 in good health. The chain has TRBV27 and TRBJ2-3; the D gene could be TRBD1 or TRBD2 (5 bases each). In DNA form, the CDR3 reads TGTGCCAGCAGACTGGGGCGGGTTGGTAGCACAGATACGCAGTATTTT. This gives the protein CASRLGRVGSTDTQYF.